The T cell receptor (beta chain) described here comes from a study of blood T cell repertoires in COVID-19. Profiled with immunoSEQ multiplex PCR; TCRdb holds only in-frame clones, not every one. The sample holds over 200,000 clones; 91% are singletons and the top ten take approximately 2.6%. The CDR3 contains 13 residues. V was clipped by 9 bases and J by 2 bases, with 12 bases between them. In germline, CDR1 is MDHEN, CDR2 SYDVKM. V usage is TRBV28 and J usage is TRBJ2-3; possible D gene TRBD2, 6 bases. The sample consisted of peripheral blood. This receptor was taken from a person under 30 with COVID-19, enrolled during active disease. The CDR3 loop is CASWDSYTDTQYF. CDR3 coding DNA: TGTGCCAGTTGGGACTCCTACACAGATACGCAGTATTTT.